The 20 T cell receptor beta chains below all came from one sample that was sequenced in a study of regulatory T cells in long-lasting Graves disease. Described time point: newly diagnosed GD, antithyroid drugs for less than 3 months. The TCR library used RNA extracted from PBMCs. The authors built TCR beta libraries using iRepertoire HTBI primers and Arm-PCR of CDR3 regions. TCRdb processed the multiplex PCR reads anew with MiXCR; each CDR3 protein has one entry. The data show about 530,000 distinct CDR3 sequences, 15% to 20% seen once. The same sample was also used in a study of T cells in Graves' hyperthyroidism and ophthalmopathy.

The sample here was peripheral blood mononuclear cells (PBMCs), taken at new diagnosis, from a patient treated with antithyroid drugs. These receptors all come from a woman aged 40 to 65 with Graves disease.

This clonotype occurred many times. This CDR3 reads CASGLRHRITEAFF. DNA for the CDR3: TGTGCCAGCGGTCTCCGTCATAGGATCACTGAAGCTTTCTTT. The chain couples TRBV12-3 or TRBV12-4 to TRBJ1-1; no definite D call. Trimming pared 8 bases from V and 4 bases from J, leaving 17 bases between. This CDR3 comprises 14 residues.

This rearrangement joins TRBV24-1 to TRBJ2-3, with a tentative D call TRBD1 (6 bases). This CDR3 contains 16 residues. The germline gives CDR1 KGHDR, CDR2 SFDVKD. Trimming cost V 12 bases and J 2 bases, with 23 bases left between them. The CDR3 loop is CASSSAGPGDTDTQYF. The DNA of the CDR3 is TGTGCCTCCTCTTCTGCAGGCCCAGGGGACACAGATACGCAGTATTTT.

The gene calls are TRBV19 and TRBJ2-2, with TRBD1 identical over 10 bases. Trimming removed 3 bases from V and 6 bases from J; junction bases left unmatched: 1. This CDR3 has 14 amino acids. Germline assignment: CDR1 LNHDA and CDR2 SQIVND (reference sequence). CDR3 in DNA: TGTGCCAGTAGTATTGGGACAGGGGCCGGGGAGCTGTTTTTT. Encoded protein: CASSIGTGAGELFF.

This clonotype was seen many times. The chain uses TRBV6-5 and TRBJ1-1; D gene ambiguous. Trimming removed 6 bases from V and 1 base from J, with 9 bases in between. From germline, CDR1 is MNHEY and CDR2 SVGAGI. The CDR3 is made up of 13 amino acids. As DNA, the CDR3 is TGTGCCAGCAGATACCGCCCGAACACTGAAGCTTTCTTT. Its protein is CASRYRPNTEAFF.

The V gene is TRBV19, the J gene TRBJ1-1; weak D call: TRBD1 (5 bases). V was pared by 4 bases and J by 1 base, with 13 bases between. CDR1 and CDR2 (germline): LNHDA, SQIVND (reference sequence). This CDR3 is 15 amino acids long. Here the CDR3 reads CASSRGGHGNTEAFF. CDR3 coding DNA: TGTGCCAGTAGTAGGGGCGGGCACGGGAACACTGAAGCTTTCTTT.

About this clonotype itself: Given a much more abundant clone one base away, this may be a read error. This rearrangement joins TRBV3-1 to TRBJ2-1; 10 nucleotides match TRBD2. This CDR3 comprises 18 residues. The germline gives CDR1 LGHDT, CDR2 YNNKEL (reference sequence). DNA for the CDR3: TGTGCCAGCGGCCAATACAGACTAGCGGGCGGGACCTACAATGAGCAGTTCTTC. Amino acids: CASGQYRLAGGTYNEQFF.

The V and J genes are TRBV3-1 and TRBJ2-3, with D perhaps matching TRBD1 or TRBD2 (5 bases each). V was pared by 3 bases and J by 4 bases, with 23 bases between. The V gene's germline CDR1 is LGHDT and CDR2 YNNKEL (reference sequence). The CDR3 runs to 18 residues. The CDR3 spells CASSHQRVAGWDADTQYF. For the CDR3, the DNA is TGTGCCAGCAGCCACCAGAGGGTGGCAGGGTGGGACGCAGATACGCAGTATTTT.

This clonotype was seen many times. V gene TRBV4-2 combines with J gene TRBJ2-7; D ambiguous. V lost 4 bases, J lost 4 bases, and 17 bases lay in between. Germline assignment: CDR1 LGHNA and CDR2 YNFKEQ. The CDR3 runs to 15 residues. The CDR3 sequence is CASSRIKGLRYEQYF. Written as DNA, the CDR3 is TGTGCCAGCAGCCGTATTAAAGGGTTACGGTACGAGCAGTACTTC.

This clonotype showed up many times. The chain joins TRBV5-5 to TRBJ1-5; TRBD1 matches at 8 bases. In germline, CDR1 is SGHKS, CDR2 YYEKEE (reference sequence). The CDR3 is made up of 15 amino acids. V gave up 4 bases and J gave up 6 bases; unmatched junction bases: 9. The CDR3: CASSPGQGGGQPQHF. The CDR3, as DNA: TGTGCCAGCAGCCCCGGACAGGGAGGAGGTCAGCCCCAGCATTTT.

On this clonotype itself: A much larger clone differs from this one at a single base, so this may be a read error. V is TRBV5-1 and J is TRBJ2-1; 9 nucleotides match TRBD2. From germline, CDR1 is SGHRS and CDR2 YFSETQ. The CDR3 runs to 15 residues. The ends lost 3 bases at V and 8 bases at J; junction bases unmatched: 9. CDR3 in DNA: TGCGCCAGCAGCTGGGGGTTAGCGGGGGTAGATGAGCAGTTCTTC. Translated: CASSWGLAGVDEQFF. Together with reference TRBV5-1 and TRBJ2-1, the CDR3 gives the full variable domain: KAGVTQTPRYLIKTRGQQVTLSCSPISGHRSVSWYQQTPGQGLQFLFEYFSETQRNKGNFPGRFSGRQFSNSRSEMNVSTLELGDSALYLCASSWGLAGVDEQFFGPGTRLTVL.

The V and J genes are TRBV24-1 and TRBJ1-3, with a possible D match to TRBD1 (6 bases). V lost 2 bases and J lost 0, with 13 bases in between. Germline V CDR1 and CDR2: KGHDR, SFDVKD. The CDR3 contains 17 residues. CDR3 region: CATSDSPGQSSGNTIYF. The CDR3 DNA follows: TGTGCCACCAGTGATTCACCGGGACAAAGCTCTGGAAACACCATATATTTT.

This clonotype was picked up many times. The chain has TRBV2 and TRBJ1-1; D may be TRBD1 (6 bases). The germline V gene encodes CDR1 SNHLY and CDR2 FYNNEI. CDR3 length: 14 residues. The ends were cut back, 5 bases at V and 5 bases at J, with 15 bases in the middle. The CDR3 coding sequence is TGTGCCAGCAGTTGGGGGGCCGGGGGGACTGAAGCTTTCTTT. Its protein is CASSWGAGGTEAFF.

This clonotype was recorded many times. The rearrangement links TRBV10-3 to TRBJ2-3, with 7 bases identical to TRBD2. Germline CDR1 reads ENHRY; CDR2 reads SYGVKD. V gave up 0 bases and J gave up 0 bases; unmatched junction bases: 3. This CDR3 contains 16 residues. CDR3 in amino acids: CAISESAGRSTDTQYF. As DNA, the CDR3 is TGTGCCATCAGTGAGTCAGCGGGACGGAGCACAGATACGCAGTATTTT.

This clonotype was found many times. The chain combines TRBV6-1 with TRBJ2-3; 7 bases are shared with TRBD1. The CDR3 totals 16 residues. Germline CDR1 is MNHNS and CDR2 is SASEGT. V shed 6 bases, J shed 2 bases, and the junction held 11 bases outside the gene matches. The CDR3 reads CASSFDRAGTTDTQYF. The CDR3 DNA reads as TGTGCCAGCAGCTTTGACAGGGCTGGGACCACAGATACGCAGTATTTT.

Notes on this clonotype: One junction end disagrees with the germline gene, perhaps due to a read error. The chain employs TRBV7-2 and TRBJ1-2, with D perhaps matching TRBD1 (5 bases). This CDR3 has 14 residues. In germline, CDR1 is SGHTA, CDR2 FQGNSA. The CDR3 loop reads CARSTGRGGYGYTF. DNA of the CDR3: TGTGCCCGCAGCACCGGGAGGGGAGGCTATGGCTACACCTTC.

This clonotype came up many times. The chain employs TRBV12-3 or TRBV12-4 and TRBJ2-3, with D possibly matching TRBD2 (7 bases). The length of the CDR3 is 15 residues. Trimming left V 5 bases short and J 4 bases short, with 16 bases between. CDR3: CASSLSRGGPDTQYF. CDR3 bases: TGTGCCAGCAGTCTCTCCAGGGGAGGGCCAGATACGCAGTATTTT.

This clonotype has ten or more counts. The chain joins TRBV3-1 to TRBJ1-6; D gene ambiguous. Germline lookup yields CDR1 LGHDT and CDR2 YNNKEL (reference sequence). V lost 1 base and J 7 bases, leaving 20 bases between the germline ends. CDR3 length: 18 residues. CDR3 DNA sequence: TGTGCCAGCAGCCAAGTTGGAGGGAAACTCCCAATGAATTCACCCCTCCACTTT. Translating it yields CASSQVGGKLPMNSPLHF.

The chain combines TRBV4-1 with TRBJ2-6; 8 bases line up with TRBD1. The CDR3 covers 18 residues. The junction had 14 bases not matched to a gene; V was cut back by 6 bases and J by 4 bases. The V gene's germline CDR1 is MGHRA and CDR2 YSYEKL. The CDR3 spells CASRRTGWSSGGANVLTF. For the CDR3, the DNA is TGCGCCAGCAGGCGGACAGGGTGGAGTTCGGGGGGGGCCAACGTCCTGACTTTC.

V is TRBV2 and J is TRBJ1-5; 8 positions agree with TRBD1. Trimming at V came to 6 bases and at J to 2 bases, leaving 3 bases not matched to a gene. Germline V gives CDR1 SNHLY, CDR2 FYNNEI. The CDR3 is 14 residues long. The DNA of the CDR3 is TGTGCCAGCAGGGACAGGGAGGGCAATCAGCCCCAGCATTTT. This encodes CASRDREGNQPQHF.

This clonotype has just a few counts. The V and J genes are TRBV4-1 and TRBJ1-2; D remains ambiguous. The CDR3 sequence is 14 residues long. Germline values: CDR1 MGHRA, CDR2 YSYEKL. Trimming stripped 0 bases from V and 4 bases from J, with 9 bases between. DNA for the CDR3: TGCGCCAGCAGCCAAGAAGCTGACCGCTATGGCTACACCTTC. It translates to CASSQEADRYGYTF.